This T cell receptor (beta chain) was found in a study of T cells in localized non-small cell lung cancer. Study-level points and caveats: Detection in adjacent lung was observed for a median about 50 of the top 100 tumor clones. Sequencing, confined to only one tumor region, leaves heterogeneity possible.

Remarks on this clone: Its antigen is undetermined.

Germline loops: CDR1 MNHGY, CDR2 SAAAGT. Trimming cost V 6 bases and J 2 bases; bases outside gene matches: 6. The CDR3 is made up of 14 amino acids. Sequenced by immunoSEQ multiplex PCR; TCRdb stores in-frame clones only, minus some. The table has 7,000 to 8,500 clones, over 50% seen once. The receptor's source is an older male donor with stage I squamous cell lung carcinoma. The chain joins TRBV6-8 to TRBJ1-2, with TRBD1 matching over 7 bases. The sample consisted of lymph node tissue, taken before any cancer treatment. The DNA of the CDR3 is TGTGCCAGCAGATTGACAGGGCTGAACTATGGCTACACCTTC. Translated, it gives CASRLTGLNYGYTF.